This TCR beta chain was found in a study of blood T cell repertoires in COVID-19. Study as a whole: Collection of acute and convalescent COVID-19 samples took place in the United States, Italy and Spain.

Exposed study participants had met a COVID-19 case within 2 weeks before entry. Per the original methods: Reference gene primer amplification yielded estimated nucleated cell counts. TCRdb's table, derived via immunoSEQ multiplex PCR, lists solely in-frame clones and lacks some. V, J and clone size reflect that table, while D and trimming were determined from the DNA. The table records more than 300,000 clones, approximately 91% of them present only once. The count of this clone is one. The CDR3 is made up of 14 amino acids. V was trimmed by 2 bases and J by 4 bases, leaving 10 bases between them. Germline V CDR1 and CDR2: KGHDR, SFDVKD.

Input material: PBMCs or T cells enriched from blood (not recorded which). This sequence joins TRBV24-1 and TRBJ1-2; D may be TRBD1 (6 bases). The receptor comes from a woman aged 40 to 50 who had been exposed to COVID-19. The CDR3 bases are TGTGCCACCAGTGATTCGGGACACCGCTATGGCTACACCTTC. As protein: CATSDSGHRYGYTF.